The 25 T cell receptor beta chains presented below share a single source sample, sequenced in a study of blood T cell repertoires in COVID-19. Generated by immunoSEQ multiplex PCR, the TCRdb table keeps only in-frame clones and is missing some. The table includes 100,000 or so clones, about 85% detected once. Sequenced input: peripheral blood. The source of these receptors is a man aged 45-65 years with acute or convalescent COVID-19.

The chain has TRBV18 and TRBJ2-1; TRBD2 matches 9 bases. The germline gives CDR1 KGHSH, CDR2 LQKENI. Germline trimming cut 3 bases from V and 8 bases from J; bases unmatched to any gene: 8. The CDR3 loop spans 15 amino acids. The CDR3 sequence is CASSPGTSRSDEQFF. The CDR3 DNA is TGTGCCAGCTCACCGGGGACTAGCCGCAGCGATGAGCAGTTCTTC.

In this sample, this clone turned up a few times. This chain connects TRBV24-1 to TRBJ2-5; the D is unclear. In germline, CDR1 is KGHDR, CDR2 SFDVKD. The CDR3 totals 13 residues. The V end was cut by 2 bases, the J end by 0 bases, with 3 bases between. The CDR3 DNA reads TGTGCCACCAGTGATTCTAACCAAGAGACCCAGTACTTC. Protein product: CATSDSNQETQYF.

This chain's CDR3 is CASSLGGLAGGYEQFF. The CDR3 DNA sequence: TGTGCCAGCAGCTTAGGCGGACTAGCGGGGGGATATGAGCAGTTCTTC. The V and J genes are TRBV13 and TRBJ2-1; 14 bases are shared with TRBD2. The length of the CDR3 is 16 residues. V dropped 0 bases and J dropped 8; count of bases not matched to a gene: 3. The germline gives CDR1 PRHDT, CDR2 FYEKMQ (reference sequence).

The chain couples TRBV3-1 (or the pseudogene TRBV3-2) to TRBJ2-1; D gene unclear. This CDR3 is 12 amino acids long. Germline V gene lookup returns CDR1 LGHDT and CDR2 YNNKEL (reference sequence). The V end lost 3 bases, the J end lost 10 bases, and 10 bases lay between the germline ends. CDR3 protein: CASSQTLGEQFF. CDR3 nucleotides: TGTGCCAGCAGCCAGACGCTAGGAGAGCAGTTCTTC.

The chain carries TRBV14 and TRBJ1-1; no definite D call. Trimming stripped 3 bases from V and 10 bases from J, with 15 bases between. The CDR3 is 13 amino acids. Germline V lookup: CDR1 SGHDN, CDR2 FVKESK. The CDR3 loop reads CASSHLGAYGAFF. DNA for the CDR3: TGTGCCAGCAGCCACTTGGGAGCCTATGGAGCTTTCTTT.

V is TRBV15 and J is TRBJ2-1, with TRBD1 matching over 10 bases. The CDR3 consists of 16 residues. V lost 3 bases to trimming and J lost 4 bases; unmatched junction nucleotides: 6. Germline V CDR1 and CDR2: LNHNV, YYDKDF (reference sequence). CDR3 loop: CATSREWTGGYNEQFF. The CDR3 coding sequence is TGTGCCACCAGCAGGGAATGGACAGGGGGTTACAATGAGCAGTTCTTC.

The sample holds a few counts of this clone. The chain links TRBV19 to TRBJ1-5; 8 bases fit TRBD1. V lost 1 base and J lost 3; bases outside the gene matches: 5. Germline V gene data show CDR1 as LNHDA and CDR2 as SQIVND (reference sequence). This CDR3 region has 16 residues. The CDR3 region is CASSIGGTGINQPQHF. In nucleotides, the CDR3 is TGTGCCAGTAGTATAGGGGGGACAGGAATCAATCAGCCCCAGCATTTT.

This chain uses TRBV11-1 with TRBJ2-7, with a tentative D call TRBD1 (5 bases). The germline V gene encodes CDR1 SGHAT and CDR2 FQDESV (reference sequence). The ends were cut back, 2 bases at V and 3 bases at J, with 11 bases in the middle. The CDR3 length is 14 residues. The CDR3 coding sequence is TGTGCCAGCAGCTTATCTAGGGGCTACTACGAGCAGTACTTC. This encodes CASSLSRGYYEQYF.

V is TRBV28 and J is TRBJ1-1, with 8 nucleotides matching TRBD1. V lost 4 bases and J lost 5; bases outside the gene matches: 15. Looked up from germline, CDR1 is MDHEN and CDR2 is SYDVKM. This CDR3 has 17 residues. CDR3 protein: CASSSIGRQGWRTEAFF. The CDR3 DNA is TGTGCCAGCAGTTCTATCGGAAGACAGGGGTGGAGGACTGAAGCTTTCTTT.

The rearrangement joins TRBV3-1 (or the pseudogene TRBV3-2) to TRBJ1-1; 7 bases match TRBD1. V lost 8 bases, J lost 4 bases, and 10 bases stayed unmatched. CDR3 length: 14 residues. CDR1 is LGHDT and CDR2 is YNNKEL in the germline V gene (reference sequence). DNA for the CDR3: TGTGCCAGCCGGCCAGGGGGTATTGTCACTGAAGCTTTCTTT. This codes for CASRPGGIVTEAFF.

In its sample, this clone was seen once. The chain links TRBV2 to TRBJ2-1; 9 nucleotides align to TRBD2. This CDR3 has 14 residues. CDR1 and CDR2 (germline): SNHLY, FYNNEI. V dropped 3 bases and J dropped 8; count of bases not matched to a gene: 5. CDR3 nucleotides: TGTGCCAGCAGTGAGGGCGGGAGGGCCCATGAGCAGTTCTTC. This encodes CASSEGGRAHEQFF.

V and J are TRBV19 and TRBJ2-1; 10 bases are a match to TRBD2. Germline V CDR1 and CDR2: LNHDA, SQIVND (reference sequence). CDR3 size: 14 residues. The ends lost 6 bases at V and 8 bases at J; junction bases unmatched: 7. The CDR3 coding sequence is TGTGCCAGTAGAGGAGCTAGCGGGAGATATGAGCAGTTCTTC. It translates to CASRGASGRYEQFF.

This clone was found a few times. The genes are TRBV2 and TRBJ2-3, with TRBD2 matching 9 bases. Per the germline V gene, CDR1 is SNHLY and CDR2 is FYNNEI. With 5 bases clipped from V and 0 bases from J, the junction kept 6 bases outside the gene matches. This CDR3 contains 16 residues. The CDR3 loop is CASSFSGGISTDTQYF. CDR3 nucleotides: TGTGCCAGCAGTTTTAGCGGGGGAATTAGCACAGATACGCAGTATTTT.

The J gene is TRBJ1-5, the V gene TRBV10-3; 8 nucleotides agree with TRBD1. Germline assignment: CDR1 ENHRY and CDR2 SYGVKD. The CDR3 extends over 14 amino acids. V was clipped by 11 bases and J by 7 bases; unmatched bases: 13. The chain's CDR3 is CAASGGQGGQPQHF. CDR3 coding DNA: TGTGCCGCATCTGGAGGACAGGGAGGGCAGCCCCAGCATTTT.

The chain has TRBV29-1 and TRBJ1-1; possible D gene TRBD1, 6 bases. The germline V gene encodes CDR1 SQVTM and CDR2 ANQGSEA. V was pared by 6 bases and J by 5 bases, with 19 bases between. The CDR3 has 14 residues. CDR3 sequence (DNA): TGCAGCGTCGGGTATCAGGGGCGCAGGACTGAAGCTTTCTTT. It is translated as CSVGYQGRRTEAFF.

CDR3 residues: CATSRDAGEQYF. The CDR3 coding sequence is TGTGCCACCAGCAGAGACGCAGGGGAGCAGTACTTC. The rearrangement uses TRBV15 and TRBJ2-7, with D perhaps matching TRBD1 (5 bases). This CDR3 has 12 residues. Germline assignment: CDR1 LNHNV and CDR2 YYDKDF (reference sequence). V was cut by 0 bases and J by 7 bases, with 7 bases left in between.

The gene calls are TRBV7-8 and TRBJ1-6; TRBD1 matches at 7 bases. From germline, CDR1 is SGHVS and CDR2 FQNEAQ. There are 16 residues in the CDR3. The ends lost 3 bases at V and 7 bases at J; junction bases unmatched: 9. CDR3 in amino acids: CASSLQDRTPNSPLHF. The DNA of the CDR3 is TGTGCCAGCAGCTTGCAGGACAGGACTCCCAATTCACCCCTCCACTTT.

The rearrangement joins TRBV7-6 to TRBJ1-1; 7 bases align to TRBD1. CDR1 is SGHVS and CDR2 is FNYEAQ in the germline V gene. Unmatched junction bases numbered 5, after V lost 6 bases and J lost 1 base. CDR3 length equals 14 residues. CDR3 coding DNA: TGTGCCAGCAGTCCGGGGACAGCGAACACTGAAGCTTTCTTT. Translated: CASSPGTANTEAFF.

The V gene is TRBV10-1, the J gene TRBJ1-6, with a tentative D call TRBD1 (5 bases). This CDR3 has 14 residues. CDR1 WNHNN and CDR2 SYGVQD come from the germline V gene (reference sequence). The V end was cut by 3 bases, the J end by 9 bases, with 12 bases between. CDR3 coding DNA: TGCGCCAGCAGTGATGGGAGGGACGGTTCACCCCTCCACTTT. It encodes CASSDGRDGSPLHF.

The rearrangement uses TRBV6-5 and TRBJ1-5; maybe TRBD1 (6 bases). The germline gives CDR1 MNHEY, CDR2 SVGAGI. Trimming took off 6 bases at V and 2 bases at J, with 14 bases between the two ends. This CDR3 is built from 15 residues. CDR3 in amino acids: CASRPQGRGNQPQHF. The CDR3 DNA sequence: TGTGCCAGCAGACCCCAGGGGAGAGGCAATCAGCCCCAGCATTTT.

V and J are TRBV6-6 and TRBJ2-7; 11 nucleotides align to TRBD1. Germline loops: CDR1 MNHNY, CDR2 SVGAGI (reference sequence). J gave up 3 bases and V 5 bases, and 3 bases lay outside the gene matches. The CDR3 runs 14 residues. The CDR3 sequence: CASSGQGAFYEQYF. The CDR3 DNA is TGTGCCAGCAGTGGACAGGGGGCGTTCTACGAGCAGTACTTC.

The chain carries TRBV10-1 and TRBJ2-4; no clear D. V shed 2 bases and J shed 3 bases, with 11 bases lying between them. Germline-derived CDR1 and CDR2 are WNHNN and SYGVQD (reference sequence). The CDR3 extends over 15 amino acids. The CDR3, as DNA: TGCGCCAGCAGTGAGGCAGGCTCTGGCAAAAACATTCAGTACTTC. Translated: CASSEAGSGKNIQYF.

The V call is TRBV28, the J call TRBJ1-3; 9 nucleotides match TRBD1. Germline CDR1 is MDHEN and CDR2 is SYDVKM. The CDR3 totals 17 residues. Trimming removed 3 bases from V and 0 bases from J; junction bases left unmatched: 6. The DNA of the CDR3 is TGTGCCAGCAGTTTTTGGACAGGGGATAGCTCTGGAAACACCATATATTTT. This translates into CASSFWTGDSSGNTIYF.

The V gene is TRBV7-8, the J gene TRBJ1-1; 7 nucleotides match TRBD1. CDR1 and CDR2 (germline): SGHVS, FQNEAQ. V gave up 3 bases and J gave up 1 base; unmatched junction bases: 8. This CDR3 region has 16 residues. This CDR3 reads CASSLTPQGQNTEAFF. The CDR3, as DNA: TGTGCCAGCAGCTTGACCCCACAGGGGCAGAACACTGAAGCTTTCTTT.

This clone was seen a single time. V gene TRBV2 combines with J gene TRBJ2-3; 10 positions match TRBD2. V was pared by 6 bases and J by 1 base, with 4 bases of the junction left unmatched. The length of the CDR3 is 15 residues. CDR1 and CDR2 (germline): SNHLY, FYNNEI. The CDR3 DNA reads TGTGCCAGCAGCGGACTAGCGGCACGCACAGATACGCAGTATTTT. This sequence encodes CASSGLAARTDTQYF.